One sample yielded the 18 T cell receptor beta chains listed below, sequenced in a study of blood T cell repertoires in COVID-19. TCRdb's copy holds only in-frame clones and misses some; the assay was immunoSEQ multiplex PCR. The table has approximately 290,000 clones, around 91% seen once. Sequencing was performed on PBMCs or T cells enriched from blood (not recorded which). These receptors came from a woman aged 18-30 years with acute COVID-19.

This rearrangement joins TRBV27 to TRBJ1-3; D is uncertain. The V gene's germline CDR1 is MNHEY and CDR2 SMNVEV (reference sequence). The CDR3 is made up of 13 amino acids. The germline V and J ends were trimmed by 8 bases and 2 bases, with 10 bases remaining between them. The chain's CDR3 is CASAGKAGNTIYF. Here the CDR3 DNA reads TGTGCCAGCGCGGGGAAAGCTGGAAACACCATATATTTT.

This chain joins TRBV27 and TRBJ1-4; D uncertain. This CDR3 is built from 13 residues. Germline loops: CDR1 MNHEY, CDR2 SMNVEV (reference sequence). The V end lost 6 bases, the J end lost 3 bases, and 8 bases lay between the germline ends. The CDR3 protein is CASRSYPNEKLFF. Here the CDR3 DNA reads TGTGCCAGCAGGTCCTACCCTAATGAAAAACTGTTTTTT.

The J gene is TRBJ2-7, the V gene TRBV27; 7 bases agree with TRBD2. The CDR3 is 15 residues long. After removal of 5 bases from V and 3 bases from J, the junction contained 10 bases not matched to a gene. Germline assignment: CDR1 MNHEY and CDR2 SMNVEV (reference sequence). CDR3 sequence (DNA): TGTGCCAGCAGTAGGTCCGGGACTAACCGCTACGAGCAGTACTTC. Encoded protein: CASSRSGTNRYEQYF.

CDR3: CASSFPRDGYTF. The CDR3 DNA sequence: TGTGCCAGCAGCTTCCCACGGGATGGCTACACCTTC. This chain connects TRBV7-9 to TRBJ1-2; unclear D gene. CDR3 length equals 12 residues. From germline, CDR1 is SEHNR and CDR2 FQNEAQ (reference sequence). The ends were cut back, 3 bases at V and 6 bases at J, with 8 bases in the middle.

This chain joins TRBV28 and TRBJ1-5; D may be TRBD1 (6 bases). V lost 1 base to trimming and J lost 0 bases, with 16 bases between them. This CDR3 region has 18 residues. The germline gives CDR1 MDHEN, CDR2 SYDVKM. The CDR3 DNA is TGTGCCAGCAGTTTATTCCAGAGCGGGACAATTAGCAATCAGCCCCAGCATTTT. Protein sequence: CASSLFQSGTISNQPQHF.

The gene calls are TRBV27 and TRBJ2-1; maybe TRBD1 (5 bases). Germline CDR1 is MNHEY and CDR2 is SMNVEV (reference sequence). V lost 6 bases to trimming and J lost 3 bases, with 12 bases between them. CDR3 length: 14 residues. The DNA for the CDR3 is TGTGCCAGCAGACAAAGGACAATCTACAATGAGCAGTTCTTC. As protein: CASRQRTIYNEQFF.

The chain carries TRBV10-3 and TRBJ1-1; D gene uncertain. Germline CDR1 and CDR2: ENHRY and SYGVKD. Trimming pared 8 bases from V and 1 base from J, leaving 11 bases between. The CDR3 has 13 residues. The CDR3, as DNA: TGTGCCATCGTTTCTGTTCCGAACACTGAAGCTTTCTTT. It codes for CAIVSVPNTEAFF.

This clone was seen once. The J gene is TRBJ1-2, the V gene TRBV5-1, with TRBD1 identical over 7 bases. V lost 4 bases, J lost 8 bases, and 8 bases stayed unmatched. This CDR3 contains 13 residues. Germline-derived CDR1 and CDR2 are SGHRS and YFSETQ. CDR3 nucleotides: TGCGCCAGCAGCACGGCTCAGGGGGACGGCTACACCTTC. Translation gives CASSTAQGDGYTF.

The genes are TRBV5-1 and TRBJ1-4, with 7 bases aligning to TRBD1. With 4 bases clipped from V and 6 bases from J, the junction kept 6 bases outside the gene matches. From germline, CDR1 is SGHRS and CDR2 YFSETQ. The CDR3 is 14 amino acids. CDR3 coding DNA: TGCGCCAGCAGCCGACAGGGCGGGGATGAAAAACTGTTTTTT. This translates into CASSRQGGDEKLFF.

The chain joins TRBV12-3 or TRBV12-4 to TRBJ1-2; D gene unclear. CDR3 size: 13 residues. V was shortened by 3 bases and J by 4 bases, with 9 bases between the two germline ends. CDR3 protein: CASSFGPGYGYTF. The CDR3 DNA reads as TGTGCCAGCAGTTTTGGGCCCGGCTATGGCTACACCTTC.

The chain recombines TRBV7-3 with TRBJ1-2; 9 bases match TRBD1. Germline CDR1 SGHTA, CDR2 FQGTGA. The junction had 4 bases not matched to a gene; V was cut back by 5 bases and J by 3 bases. CDR3 length: 14 amino acids. The CDR3 here is CASSATGGHYGYTF. The CDR3 DNA reads as TGTGCCAGCAGCGCCACAGGGGGCCACTATGGCTACACCTTC.

The rearrangement links TRBV24-1 to TRBJ2-2; D may be TRBD1 (7 bases). The CDR3 totals 13 residues. Germline V gene sequence: CDR1 KGHDR, CDR2 SFDVKD. The V end was cut by 8 bases, the J end by 5 bases, with 11 bases between. CDR3 protein: CATTGGKTGELFF. The CDR3 DNA is TGTGCCACCACAGGGGGGAAAACCGGGGAGCTGTTTTTT.

J is TRBJ2-3 and V is TRBV9; 11 bases are a match to TRBD2. Trimming took 7 bases from V and 1 from J; bases not matched to a gene: 5. The CDR3 totals 15 residues. From germline, CDR1 is SGDLS and CDR2 YYNGEE. CDR3 sequence reads: CASGGGLAGTDTQYF. In DNA form, the CDR3 reads TGTGCCAGCGGAGGGGGACTAGCGGGCACAGATACGCAGTATTTT.

V usage is TRBV5-8 and J usage is TRBJ2-7; D possibly corresponds to TRBD2 (6 bases). Germline V lookup: CDR1 SGHTS, CDR2 YDEGEE. The CDR3 contains 15 residues. V lost 0 bases and J 6 bases, leaving 16 bases between the germline ends. CDR3 loop: CASSLGLGAGIEQYF. The CDR3 DNA reads as TGTGCCAGCAGCTTGGGGTTGGGTGCGGGGATCGAGCAGTACTTC.

This chain connects TRBV3-1 (or the pseudogene TRBV3-2) to TRBJ1-5; 7 bases are a match to TRBD1. The CDR3 covers 15 residues. CDR1 and CDR2 from the germline V gene are LGHDT and YNNKEL (reference sequence). Trimming at V came to 3 bases and at J to 2 bases, leaving 4 bases not matched to a gene. For the CDR3, the DNA is TGTGCCAGCAGCCATTCAACAGGGGGCAATCAGCCCCAGCATTTT. Residues: CASSHSTGGNQPQHF.

The V and J genes are TRBV28 and TRBJ1-2, with 9 bases lining up with TRBD1. The CDR3 sequence is 13 residues long. J lost 2 bases, V lost 8 bases, and 3 bases had no gene match. Germline assignment: CDR1 MDHEN and CDR2 SYDVKM. CDR3 sequence (DNA): TGTGCCAGCGGGACAGGGCCCAACTATGGCTACACCTTC. This sequence encodes CASGTGPNYGYTF.

This chain joins TRBV30 and TRBJ1-1; TRBD1 is a possible D gene (6 bases). V was pared by 1 base and J by 6 bases, with 12 bases between. Per the germline V gene, CDR1 is GTSNPN and CDR2 is SVGIG (reference sequence). This CDR3 has 13 residues. In nucleotides, the CDR3 is TGTGCCTGGAGTGGGGGGGGCGCGGCTGAAGCTTTCTTT. Translated: CAWSGGGAAEAFF.

The chain joins TRBV19 to TRBJ2-7; maybe TRBD2 (5 bases). Trimming left V 0 bases short and J 2 bases short, with 14 bases between. CDR1 and CDR2 (germline): LNHDA, SQIVND (reference sequence). This CDR3 contains 16 residues. The CDR3 loop reads CASSIESRGFPYEQYF. In DNA, the CDR3 is TGTGCCAGTAGTATAGAGAGCCGGGGATTCCCCTACGAGCAGTACTTC.